The present T cell receptor (beta chain) was sequenced within a study of T-cell memory formation after mild COVID-19. The overall study: There were largely donor-specific TCR clusters. Study-wide findings and caveats: A second wave of clones peaked on day 37, and their SARS-CoV-2 specificity went unconfirmed. Some responding clones appeared in pre-infection memory, suggesting cross-reactive memory joined. Clones that contracted from day 15 to 85 had balanced CD4/CD8; later expanders were CD4+ biased.

V was pared by 2 bases and J by 12 bases, with 13 bases of the junction left unmatched. This CDR3 has 14 amino acids. Germline V gene lookup returns CDR1 SNHLY and CDR2 FYNNEI. As regards this clonotype: Its antigen is not identified.

TCRdb ran MiXCR on the 5' RACE reads and lists one entry per CDR3 protein. The table records more than 14,000 distinct CDR3 sequences, about 20% of them present only once. This sequence was found in a man between 18 and 35 years old who had mild COVID-19 (a few samples of this study predate the infection). Cell type and time point are not known. Sequences were obtained from PBMCs or a T cell subset sorted from them (not recorded which). The chain links TRBV2 to TRBJ2-7; 7 bases fit TRBD2. The CDR3 sequence is CASSELGGKYDPYF. CDR3 in DNA: TGTGCCAGCAGTGAATTGGGGGGGAAATATGATCCGTACTTC.